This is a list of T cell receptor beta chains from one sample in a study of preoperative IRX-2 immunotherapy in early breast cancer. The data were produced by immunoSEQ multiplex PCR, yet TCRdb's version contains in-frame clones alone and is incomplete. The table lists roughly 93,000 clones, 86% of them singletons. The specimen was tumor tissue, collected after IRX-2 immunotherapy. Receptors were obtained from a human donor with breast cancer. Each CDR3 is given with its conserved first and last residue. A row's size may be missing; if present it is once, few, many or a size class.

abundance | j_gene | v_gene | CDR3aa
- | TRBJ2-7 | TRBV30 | CAWSDRGSYEQYF
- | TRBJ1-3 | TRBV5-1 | CASSPQDSGNTIYF
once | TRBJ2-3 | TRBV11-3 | CASSLGGTSGGDTQYF
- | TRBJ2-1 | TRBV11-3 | CASSVGQGTYNEQFF
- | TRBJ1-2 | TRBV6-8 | CASTPGGRDGYTF
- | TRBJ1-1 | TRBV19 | CASSIRGAEAFF
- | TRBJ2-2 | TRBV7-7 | CASSQVTPPPDTGELFF
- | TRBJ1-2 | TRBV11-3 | CASSVQGRSYGYTF
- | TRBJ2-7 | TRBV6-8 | CASSDGGTGSRAQYF
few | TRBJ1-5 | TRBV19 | CASRTNSRTYNQPQHF
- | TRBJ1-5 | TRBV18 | CASSPGTGSGGNQPQHF
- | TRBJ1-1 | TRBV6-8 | CASSPRGRLDTEAFF
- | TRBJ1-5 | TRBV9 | CASSSEGTGNQPQHF
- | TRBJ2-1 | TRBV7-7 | CASSFDTSYNEQFF
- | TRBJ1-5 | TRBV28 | CASRSGNQPQHF
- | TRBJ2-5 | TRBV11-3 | CASSQGSGLGETQYF
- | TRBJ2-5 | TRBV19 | CASRNSRRATAQETQYF
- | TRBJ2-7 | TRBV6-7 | CATRRLAGDEQYF
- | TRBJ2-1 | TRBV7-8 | CASSIGSGDEQFF
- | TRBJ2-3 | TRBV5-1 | CASSLGLAGGVSTDTQYF
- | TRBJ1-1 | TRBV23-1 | CASSQIRQTPDTFF
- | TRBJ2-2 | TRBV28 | CASSLIHHNTGELFF
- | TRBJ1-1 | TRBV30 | CAWSVAGGLTEAFF
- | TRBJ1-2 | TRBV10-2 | CASRRTETNYGYTF
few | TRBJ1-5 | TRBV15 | CATSGPEGWLGDQPQHF
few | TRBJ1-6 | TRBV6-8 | CASRGSQSSYNSPLHF
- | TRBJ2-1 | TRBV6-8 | CASSYSGLTGYNEQFF
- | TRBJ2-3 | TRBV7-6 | CASSLATGGGSTDTQYF
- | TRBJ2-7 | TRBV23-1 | CASSFGGTVDQYF
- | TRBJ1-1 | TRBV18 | CASSPLQGQNTEAFF
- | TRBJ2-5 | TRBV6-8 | CASKERGVETQYF
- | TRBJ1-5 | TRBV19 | CASSMISQPQHF
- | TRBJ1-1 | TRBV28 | CASSLLRLLGTEAFF
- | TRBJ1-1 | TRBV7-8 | CARSSDKNTEAFF
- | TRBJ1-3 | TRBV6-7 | CASSSNLGQGSGNTIYF
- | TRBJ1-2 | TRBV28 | CASSPGTVYGYTF
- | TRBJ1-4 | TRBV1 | CASSQVYSLNEKLFF
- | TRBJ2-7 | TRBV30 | CAWVPPGGASGEQYF
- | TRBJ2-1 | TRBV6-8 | CASSYSGLAGVDYEQFF
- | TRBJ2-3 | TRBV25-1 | CASSEYAPGRGTDTQYF
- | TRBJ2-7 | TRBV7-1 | CASSRRAGAPREQYF
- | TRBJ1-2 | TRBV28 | CASSPIAYGYTF
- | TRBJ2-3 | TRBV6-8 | CASRGGPTDSRDASTDTQYF
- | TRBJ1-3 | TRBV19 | CASHPGSSGNTIYF
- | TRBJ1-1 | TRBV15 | CATSRDRIGNTEAFF
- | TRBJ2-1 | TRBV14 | CASSHSSLRGEQFF
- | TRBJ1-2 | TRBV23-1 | CASSQGFQLKDGYTF
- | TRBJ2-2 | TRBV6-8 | CASTYGRLPGELFF
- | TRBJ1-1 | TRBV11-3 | CASSSAGGMNTEAFF
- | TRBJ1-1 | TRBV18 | CASSPAGVDGTEAFF
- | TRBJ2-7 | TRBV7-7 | CASSLEVVWGEQYF
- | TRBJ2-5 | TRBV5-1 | CASSLNGGGPETQYF
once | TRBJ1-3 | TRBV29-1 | CSVHRELSGNTIYF
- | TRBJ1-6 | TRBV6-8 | CAIRSGGDSPLHF
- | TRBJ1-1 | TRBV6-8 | CASSIRDTEAFF
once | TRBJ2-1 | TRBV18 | CASSSVTGDRNEQFF
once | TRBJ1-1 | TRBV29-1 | CSSSGGRGTEAFF